This TCR beta chain is drawn from a study of blood T cells in healthy people across ages. This clonotype was picked up a small number of times. The antigen remains unidentified. A J-beta primer mix and a sample-barcoded 5' primer were used in a second PCR of about 7 to 11 cycles. TCRdb used MiXCR to reprocess the 5' RACE reads, holding one entry per CDR3 protein. Among about 700,000 distinct CDR3 sequences, approximately 31% were seen once, and the ten largest hold over 15%. Germline V gene lookup returns CDR1 SGHRS and CDR2 YFSETQ. The V and J ends lost 4 bases and 5 bases, in that order; junction bases with no gene match: 17. CDR3 length: 18 amino acids. General study results and limits: Across samples, TCR beta diversity tracked strongly with naive T cell percentage. Getting older went along with TCR beta diversity per million T cells dropping roughly linearly.

This TCR was sampled from a woman of 80 years or more in good health. The source material was blood. The chain couples TRBV5-1 to TRBJ2-1; 8 bases line up with TRBD2. The CDR3 DNA is TGCGCCAGCAGCCCCACACAAAACACGGGACTAGGGGACAATGAGCAGTTCTTC. It translates to CASSPTQNTGLGDNEQFF.